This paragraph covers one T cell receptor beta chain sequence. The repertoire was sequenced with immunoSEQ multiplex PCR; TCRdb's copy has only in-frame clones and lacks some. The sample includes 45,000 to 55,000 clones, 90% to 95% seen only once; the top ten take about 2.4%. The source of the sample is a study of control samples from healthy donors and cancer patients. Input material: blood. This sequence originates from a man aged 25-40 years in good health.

The CDR3 region is CASGLVLTGALNTEAFF. In DNA, the CDR3 is TGTGCTAGTGGTTTGGTACTTACAGGGGCGCTGAACACTGAAGCTTTCTTT. The chain combines TRBV12-5 with TRBJ1-1; TRBD1 agrees at 7 bases. With 0 bases clipped from V and 0 bases from J, the junction kept 7 bases outside the gene matches. CDR1 and CDR2 from the germline V gene are LGHNT and FRNRAP. The CDR3 is made up of 17 amino acids.